The 11 T cell receptor beta chains below were found in one sample sequenced in a study of blood T cell repertoires in COVID-19. This table comes from immunoSEQ multiplex PCR, and its TCRdb copy is limited to in-frame clones, with some not included. Of some 120,000 clones in the sample, about 82% were seen once. Specimen: peripheral blood. These receptors all come from a human donor in a cohort sampled during active COVID-19.

The V call is TRBV9, the J call TRBJ2-1; no definite D call. Germline assignment: CDR1 SGDLS and CDR2 YYNGEE. The V gene lost 0 bases and the J gene lost 5 bases, with 9 bases spanning the gap. The CDR3 is made up of 14 amino acids. The CDR3 region has the DNA TGTGCCAGCAGCGTAGTAGGTCGGGACAATGAGCAGTTCTTC. Residues: CASSVVGRDNEQFF.

V usage is TRBV7-2 and J usage is TRBJ2-7, with 7 bases matching TRBD2. J gave up 1 base and V 5 bases, and 17 bases lay outside the gene matches. Germline V lookup: CDR1 SGHTA, CDR2 FQGNSA. The CDR3 extends over 18 amino acids. The CDR3 region has the DNA TGTGCCAGCAGCGCCCGGGTGGGAGCGGGAACCCTTTCCTACGAGCAGTACTTC. The encoded protein is CASSARVGAGTLSYEQYF.

The chain links TRBV5-1 to TRBJ2-1, with D unclear. Germline CDR1 SGHRS, CDR2 YFSETQ. V lost 5 bases and J 0 bases, leaving 12 bases between the germline ends. The CDR3 has 15 amino acids. CDR3 in DNA: TGCGCCAGCAGTCCCGACGGGTACTCCTACAATGAGCAGTTCTTC. Its translation is CASSPDGYSYNEQFF.

The chain recombines TRBV28 with TRBJ2-1; TRBD2 matches at 9 bases. Germline CDR1 and CDR2: MDHEN and SYDVKM. The J segment lost 4 bases and the V segment lost 5 bases, leaving 9 bases of the junction unmatched. There are 16 residues in the CDR3. This CDR3 is CASSIIAGASYNEQFF. CDR3 DNA: TGTGCCAGCAGTATAATAGCGGGAGCATCATACAATGAGCAGTTCTTC.

Comment on this clone: One junction end does not reproduce the germline sequence, and a read error may be involved. V usage is TRBV6-5 and J usage is TRBJ2-7; D is unclear. The CDR3 extends over 10 amino acids. CDR1 is MNHEY, CDR2 SVGAGI, per germline. This CDR3 is CASRYYEQYF. DNA for the CDR3: TGTGCCAGCAGATACTACGAGCAGTACTTC.

CDR3: CASSHTGTGPFQETQYF. The CDR3 nucleotides are TGCGCCAGCAGTCACACCGGGACAGGGCCCTTCCAAGAGACCCAGTACTTC. The chain couples TRBV23-1 to TRBJ2-5; the match to TRBD1 covers 9 bases. TRBV23-1 counts as an open reading frame of uncertain function. The CDR3 is 17 residues long. Trimming cost V 3 bases and J 1 base; bases outside gene matches: 9.

The chain recombines TRBV6-5 with TRBJ1-2, with D perhaps TRBD1 (6 bases). The CDR3 has 15 amino acids. The germline gives CDR1 MNHEY, CDR2 SVGAGI. V was shortened by 2 bases and J by 0 bases, with 10 bases between the two germline ends. For the CDR3, the DNA is TGTGCCAGCAGTTACGGGGGGGCATCTAACTATGGCTACACCTTC. Encoded protein: CASSYGGASNYGYTF.

The sample holds a few counts of this clone. The chain has TRBV28 and TRBJ1-2; a weak D match, TRBD1 (5 bases). The ends were cut back, 5 bases at V and 7 bases at J, with 17 bases in the middle. Germline V gene lookup returns CDR1 MDHEN and CDR2 SYDVKM. This CDR3 has 14 residues. This CDR3 is CASSPLDGTGGYTF. CDR3 sequence (DNA): TGTGCCAGCAGTCCACTTGACGGTACAGGTGGCTACACCTTC.

The genes are TRBV9 and TRBJ1-2; D uncertain. Trimming removed 0 bases at V and 4 bases at J, with 13 bases between. The CDR3 is made up of 15 amino acids. Germline V gives CDR1 SGDLS, CDR2 YYNGEE. The CDR3 loop reads CASSVAGSATYGYTF. CDR3 DNA: TGTGCCAGCAGCGTAGCCGGGAGTGCTACCTATGGCTACACCTTC.

The chain combines TRBV6-5 with TRBJ2-2; weak D call: TRBD1 (5 bases). Between the trimmed V and J ends, which lost 4 bases and 4 bases, there was a span of 13 bases. The CDR3 consists of 15 residues. Germline-derived CDR1 and CDR2 are MNHEY and SVGAGI. CDR3 protein: CASSLDNRRTGELFF. The CDR3 region has the DNA TGTGCCAGCAGTTTGGACAACCGCCGCACCGGGGAGCTGTTTTTT.

This clone was seen once. The chain joins TRBV27 to TRBJ1-4; D is undetermined. The germline V gene encodes CDR1 MNHEY and CDR2 SMNVEV (reference sequence). Between the trimmed V and J ends, which lost 5 bases and 5 bases, there was a span of 12 bases. The CDR3 is 14 amino acids. CDR3 protein: CASSPGFKNEKLFF. As DNA, the CDR3 is TGTGCCAGCAGTCCGGGATTCAAGAATGAAAAACTGTTTTTT.